The sample holds one count of the clone carrying this T cell receptor beta chain. Authors' methods: Researchers report that nucleated cell counts were estimated from reference gene primer amplification. Produced via immunoSEQ multiplex PCR; TCRdb's table is partial and in-frame only. D and trimming were read from the DNA, whereas the V and J calls and clone size are those reported in that table. The sample carries 200,000 to 250,000 clones, over 70% recorded once. The CDR3 loop spans 15 amino acids. Trimming left V 3 bases short and J 2 bases short, with 10 bases between. Germline values: CDR1 SNHLY, CDR2 FYNNEI. The sample is drawn from a study of blood T cell repertoires in COVID-19. As for the study in general: PBMCs, B-cell-depleted T cells, or T cells provided the cDNA or gDNA that made up the material.

The sample was peripheral blood. This chain joins TRBV2 and TRBJ1-4, with D possibly matching TRBD1 (6 bases). The source is a woman aged 70-85 years with acute or convalescent COVID-19. The CDR3 region is CASSEEQGTNEKLFF. As DNA, the CDR3 is TGTGCCAGCAGTGAGGAACAGGGCACTAATGAAAAACTGTTTTTT.